This T cell receptor (beta chain) was identified in a study of blood T cells in healthy people across ages. Study findings and constraints: Diversity was higher, and naive CD4+ cells more numerous, in long-lived donors than in aged donors. The authors considered diversity estimates from one million T cells to be underestimates.

The length of the CDR3 is 15 residues. V was pared by 4 bases and J by 6 bases, with 6 bases of the junction left unmatched. As concerns this clonotype: Its cognate antigen is unknown.

Caucasian, healthy and from Russia, the donors were aged between about 6 and 90. A second PCR of 7 to 11 cycles used a sample-barcoded 5' primer and a J-beta primer mix. TCRdb redid the calling of the 5' RACE reads with MiXCR, one entry per CDR3 protein. The sample yields 1.2 million to 1.5 million distinct CDR3 sequences, 59% seen once. The sequenced sample was blood. The chain uses TRBV12-3 or TRBV12-4 and TRBJ2-1, with 10 bases identical to TRBD2. This clonotype was sampled from a man between 18 and 29 years old in good health. For the CDR3, the DNA is TGTGCCAGCAGTTCTAGCGGGAGAAGGCCCAATGAGCAGTTCTTC. Its translation is CASSSSGRRPNEQFF.